One and the same sample provided the 25 T cell receptor beta chains below, sequenced in a study of blood T cell repertoires in COVID-19. Using immunoSEQ multiplex PCR, the repertoire was profiled, and TCRdb retains in-frame clones only, with some absent. The sample records roughly 200,000 clones, more than 75% being singletons. Sequencing was done on a sample of peripheral blood. The receptors here all came from a woman older than 75 with COVID-19, enrolled during active disease.

V gene TRBV11-2 combines with J gene TRBJ2-1, with D unclear. CDR1 and CDR2 (germline): SGHAT, FQNNGV. The V end was cut by 2 bases, the J end by 7 bases, with 3 bases between. This CDR3 has 11 amino acids. CDR3: CASSLRNEQFF. As DNA, the CDR3 is TGTGCCAGCAGCTTACGGAATGAGCAGTTCTTC.

This rearrangement joins TRBV3-1 (or the pseudogene TRBV3-2) to TRBJ2-1; 14 nucleotides agree with TRBD2. The length of the CDR3 is 19 residues. With V trimmed by 5 bases and J by 3 bases, 12 bases remained unmatched. CDR1 is LGHDT, CDR2 YNNKEL, per germline (reference sequence). This CDR3 is CASSDSGTSGSNLYNEQFF. CDR3 in DNA: TGTGCCAGCAGCGATTCCGGGACTAGCGGGAGTAACCTCTACAATGAGCAGTTCTTC.

The CDR3 DNA sequence: TGTGCCAGCAGTGAGGCCGGACTAGCGGGGGGGAACACCGGGGAGCTGTTTTTT. Encoded protein: CASSEAGLAGGNTGELFF. This chain joins TRBV25-1 and TRBJ2-2; 14 nucleotides agree with TRBD2. The CDR3 spans 18 residues. J was trimmed by 1 base and V by 3 bases; bases with no gene match: 4. CDR1 is MGHDK and CDR2 is SYGVNS in the germline V gene.

J is TRBJ1-5 and V is TRBV6-5, with D maybe TRBD1 (6 bases). The CDR3 length is 15 residues. The germline CDR1 and CDR2 sequences are MNHEY and SVGAGI. The V end lost 5 bases, the J end lost 8 bases, and 19 bases lay between the germline ends. The CDR3 DNA is TGTGCCAGCAGTCCGACCTCATGGGGGCTAAAGCCCCAGCATTTT. It translates to CASSPTSWGLKPQHF.

The genes are TRBV9 and TRBJ1-6, with 9 bases matching TRBD1. The V gene's germline CDR1 is SGDLS and CDR2 YYNGEE. This CDR3 spans 15 amino acids. V lost 4 bases, J lost 11 bases, and 10 bases stayed unmatched. CDR3 region: CASSTTGTGLPPLHF. The CDR3 nucleotides read TGTGCCAGCAGCACTACCGGGACAGGGTTGCCACCCCTCCACTTT.

V is TRBV7-2 and J is TRBJ2-7, with D uncertain. This CDR3 is built from 15 residues. Trimming took off 1 base at V and 3 bases at J, with 13 bases between the two ends. Germline lookup yields CDR1 SGHTA and CDR2 FQGNSA. The CDR3 DNA sequence: TGTGCCAGCAGCTTAGGGTCGGGTTCCGTCTACGAGCAGTACTTC. This encodes CASSLGSGSVYEQYF.

The V and J genes are TRBV6-4 and TRBJ1-3, with D maybe TRBD1 (6 bases). Germline-derived CDR1 and CDR2 are MRHNA and SNTAGT. Trimming stripped 5 bases from V and 4 bases from J, with 27 bases between. The CDR3 spans 19 residues. The CDR3 bases are TGTGCCAGCAGTCCGGACAGTCCTTTCCTCGATACCATAGGAAACACCATATATTTT. This codes for CASSPDSPFLDTIGNTIYF.

The rearrangement uses TRBV7-2 and TRBJ2-1; D might be TRBD2 (6 bases). The CDR3 is made up of 16 amino acids. Germline loops: CDR1 SGHTA, CDR2 FQGNSA. Trimming removed 6 bases at V and 5 bases at J, with 20 bases between. CDR3 sequence (DNA): TGTGCCAGCAGTCTTAGGCGGGGTGTATCAAACAATGAGCAGTTCTTC. Translated, it gives CASSLRRGVSNNEQFF.

The chain combines TRBV20-1 with TRBJ1-4, with TRBD1 identical over 10 bases. The CDR3 spans 15 residues. The ends lost 3 bases at V and 3 bases at J; junction bases unmatched: 4. Germline loops: CDR1 DFQATT, CDR2 SNEGSKA (reference sequence). The CDR3 is CSASRDRGSNEKLFF. For the CDR3, the DNA is TGCAGTGCTAGTCGGGACAGGGGTTCTAATGAAAAACTGTTTTTT.

This chain links TRBV7-2 with TRBJ2-5, with TRBD2 as a possible D gene (5 bases). Germline CDR1 is SGHTA and CDR2 is FQGNSA. This CDR3 region has 15 residues. The germline V and J ends were trimmed by 7 bases and 0 bases, with 15 bases remaining between them. CDR3 DNA sequence: TGTGCCAGCACCCGGGCGGCGGGCTACCAAGAGACCCAGTACTTC. It yields the protein CASTRAAGYQETQYF.

The chain has TRBV6-2 or TRBV6-3 and TRBJ2-1; 10 bases align to TRBD2. There are 15 residues in the CDR3. With V trimmed by 6 bases and J by 12 bases, 14 bases remained unmatched. CDR1 and CDR2 from the germline V gene are MNHEY and SVGEGT. CDR3 protein: CASSSPSGSNDGQFF. In DNA form, the CDR3 reads TGTGCCAGCAGCTCCCCTAGCGGGAGTAACGACGGGCAGTTCTTC.

The chain couples TRBV6-2 or TRBV6-3 to TRBJ2-2; no firm D call. CDR1 and CDR2 (germline): MNHEY, SVGEGT. This CDR3 has 14 residues. The V end was cut by 4 bases, the J end by 4 bases, with 10 bases between. CDR3 nucleotides: TGTGCCAGCAGTTCCGTTGAGAGCACCGGGGAGCTGTTTTTT. Translated: CASSSVESTGELFF.

This chain links TRBV11-3 with TRBJ2-3; no reliable D call. V shed 5 bases and J shed 7 bases, with 10 bases lying between them. CDR3 length: 12 residues. The germline CDR1 and CDR2 sequences are SGHNT and YENEEA. The CDR3 nucleotides read TGTGCCAGCAGCCCGAACATTAATACGCAGTATTTT. It is translated as CASSPNINTQYF.

This chain uses TRBV5-1 with TRBJ2-3; TRBD2 aligns across 7 bases. The CDR3 is 14 amino acids. V shed 3 bases and J 4 bases; nucleotides not matched to a gene: 5. CDR1 and CDR2 (germline): SGHRS, YFSETQ. The CDR3 DNA reads TGCGCCAGCAGCTCTCGGGCGGGAGCAGATACGCAGTATTTT. Translating gives CASSSRAGADTQYF.

CDR3 residues: CSVARGPDQPQHF. CDR3 DNA sequence: TGCAGCGTTGCCAGGGGGCCCGATCAGCCCCAGCATTTT. V usage is TRBV29-1 and J usage is TRBJ1-5; TRBD1 matches 8 bases. V lost 4 bases and J lost 5; bases outside the gene matches: 4. This CDR3 comprises 13 residues. The germline gives CDR1 SQVTM, CDR2 ANQGSEA.

This clone was seen only a few times. This chain connects TRBV18 to TRBJ2-7; D might be TRBD1 (6 bases). Per the germline V gene, CDR1 is KGHSH and CDR2 is LQKENI. V was trimmed by 3 bases and J by 4 bases, leaving 13 bases between them. The CDR3 contains 14 residues. CDR3 region: CASSPRAGAYEQYF. The CDR3, as DNA: TGTGCCAGCTCACCCCGGGCAGGGGCTTACGAGCAGTACTTC.

This chain uses TRBV3-1 (or the pseudogene TRBV3-2) with TRBJ2-2; 11 bases agree with TRBD1. Germline V lookup: CDR1 LGHDT, CDR2 YNNKEL (reference sequence). Trimming removed 8 bases from V and 0 bases from J; junction bases left unmatched: 11. This CDR3 has 18 residues. CDR3: CASSTGTGGNSNTGELFF. DNA for the CDR3: TGTGCCAGCTCTACCGGGACAGGGGGTAACTCGAACACCGGGGAGCTGTTTTTT.

V is TRBV6-2 or TRBV6-3 and J is TRBJ2-5; possible D gene TRBD1, 5 bases. V was cut by 0 bases and J by 0 bases, with 23 bases left in between. CDR3 length: 20 residues. The germline CDR1 and CDR2 sequences are MNHEY and SVGEGT. The CDR3 spells CASSYSSDPPTGEYQETQYF. CDR3 nucleotides: TGTGCCAGCAGTTACTCGAGTGACCCTCCAACAGGAGAGTACCAAGAGACCCAGTACTTC.

This clone was observed once. V gene TRBV5-1 combines with J gene TRBJ1-5; perhaps TRBD1 as D (5 bases). Germline CDR1 and CDR2: SGHRS and YFSETQ. The CDR3 is 13 residues long. The V and J ends lost 4 bases and 5 bases respectively, with 10 bases between them. DNA of the CDR3: TGCGCCAGCAGCCCGGACACCGATCAGCCCCAGCATTTT. This encodes CASSPDTDQPQHF.

This chain joins TRBV3-1 (or the pseudogene TRBV3-2) and TRBJ2-2, with TRBD2 matching over 8 bases. The length of the CDR3 is 14 residues. Per the germline V gene, CDR1 is LGHDT and CDR2 is YNNKEL (reference sequence). V was clipped by 2 bases and J by 5 bases; unmatched bases: 1. The CDR3 is CASSQPGGTGELFF. CDR3 nucleotides: TGTGCCAGCAGCCAACCGGGGGGGACCGGGGAGCTGTTTTTT.

This rearrangement joins TRBV7-2 to TRBJ2-3; 7 positions agree with TRBD2. This CDR3 contains 16 residues. V lost 3 bases and J lost 0; bases outside the gene matches: 6. In germline, CDR1 is SGHTA, CDR2 FQGNSA. For the CDR3, the DNA is TGTGCCAGCAGCTTCACTAGCGCCGGGAGCACAGATACGCAGTATTTT. Amino acid sequence: CASSFTSAGSTDTQYF.

The chain links TRBV5-1 to TRBJ1-5; D unclear. V was clipped by 0 bases and J by 7 bases, with 11 bases between them. The CDR3 length is 14 residues. Germline loops: CDR1 SGHRS, CDR2 YFSETQ. Written as DNA, the CDR3 is TGCGCCAGCAGCTTGGATGTGGGAGGACAGCCCCAGCATTTT. Amino acids: CASSLDVGGQPQHF.

The J gene is TRBJ1-1, the V gene TRBV5-6, with TRBD1 matching over 7 bases. J gave up 13 bases and V 2 bases, and 11 bases lay outside the gene matches. The CDR3 has 13 residues. Germline CDR1 SGHDT, CDR2 YYEEEE. The CDR3 coding sequence is TGTGCCAGCAGCTTTACAGGGGTATCCGTCGGTTTCTTT. It specifies CASSFTGVSVGFF.

The V gene is TRBV11-2, the J gene TRBJ2-7; 8 nucleotides line up with TRBD2. Germline V gene lookup returns CDR1 SGHAT and CDR2 FQNNGV. CDR3 length: 16 amino acids. V lost 5 bases to trimming and J lost 3 bases; unmatched junction nucleotides: 12. CDR3 sequence: CASSPQGGGSFYEQYF. CDR3 sequence (DNA): TGTGCCAGCAGCCCCCAAGGCGGGGGGTCCTTCTACGAGCAGTACTTC.

The chain joins TRBV6-7 to TRBJ2-3; TRBD2 aligns across 15 bases. TRBV6-7 is classed as an ORF, of uncertain function. The V and J ends lost 5 bases and 1 base, in that order; junction bases with no gene match: 7. This CDR3 region has 18 residues. The CDR3 DNA is TGTGCCAGCAGTCCCGGGACTAGCGGGGGGAGGGGCACAGATACGCAGTATTTT. Protein product: CASSPGTSGGRGTDTQYF.